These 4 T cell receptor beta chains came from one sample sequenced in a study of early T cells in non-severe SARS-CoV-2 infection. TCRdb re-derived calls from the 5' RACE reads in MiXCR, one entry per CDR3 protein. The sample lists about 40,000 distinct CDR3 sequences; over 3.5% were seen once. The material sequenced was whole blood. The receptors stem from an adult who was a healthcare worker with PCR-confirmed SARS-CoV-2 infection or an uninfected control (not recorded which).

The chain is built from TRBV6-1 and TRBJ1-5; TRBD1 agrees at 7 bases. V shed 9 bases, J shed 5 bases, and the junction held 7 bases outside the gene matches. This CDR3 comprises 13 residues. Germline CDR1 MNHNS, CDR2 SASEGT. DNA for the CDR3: TGTGCCAGTACGGGACAGAGCTATCAGCCCCAGCATTTT. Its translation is CASTGQSYQPQHF.

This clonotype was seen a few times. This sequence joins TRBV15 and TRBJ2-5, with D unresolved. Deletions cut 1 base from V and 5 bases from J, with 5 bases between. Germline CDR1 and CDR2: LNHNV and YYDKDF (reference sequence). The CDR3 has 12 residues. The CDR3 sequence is CATSRVRETQYF. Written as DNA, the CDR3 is TGTGCCACCAGCAGAGTGAGGGAGACCCAGTACTTC.

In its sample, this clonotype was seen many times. The CDR3 sequence is CASSLGPGELFF. CDR3 sequence (DNA): TGTGCCAGCAGCTTAGGGCCCGGGGAGCTGTTTTTT. This chain connects TRBV7-2 to TRBJ2-2; D gene ambiguous. Trimming removed 1 base from V and 6 bases from J, with 3 bases in between. The CDR3 extends over 12 amino acids. CDR1 is SGHTA, CDR2 FQGNSA, per germline. The full variable domain, its missing parts supplied by reference TRBV7-2 and TRBJ2-2, is GAGVSQSPSNKVTEKGKDVELRCDPISGHTALYWYRQSLGQGLEFLIYFQGNSAPDKSGLPSDRFSAERTGGSVSTLTIQRTQQEDSAVYLCASSLGPGELFFGEGSRLTVL.

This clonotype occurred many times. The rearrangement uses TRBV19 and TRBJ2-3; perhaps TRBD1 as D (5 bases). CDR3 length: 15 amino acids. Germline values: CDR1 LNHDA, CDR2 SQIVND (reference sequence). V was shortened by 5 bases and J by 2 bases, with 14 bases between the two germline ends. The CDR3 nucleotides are TGTGCCAGTAGTCCAAGACAGACGTTCACAGATACGCAGTATTTT. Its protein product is CASSPRQTFTDTQYF.